These 26 T cell receptor beta chains were all obtained from the same sample, sequenced in a study of persistence of HIV-infected CD4 T cells. Their recognized antigens are unknown. Sequencing used immunoSEQ version 4 in survey mode. TCRdb keeps only in-frame clones here, not all; method: immunoSEQ multiplex PCR. The table lists fewer than 35,000 clones, 82% of them singletons. The stimulus was lysate of CMV-infected fibroblasts, approximately 9.6 ug/mL. CD40L-negative CD69-negative CD45RO-high memory CD4+ T cells were sorted as populations depleted of antigen-responding cells. Specimen: CD4+ T cells sorted from PBMCs after 18-hour stimulation, collected from a patient who received antiretroviral therapy. Every receptor here comes from an adult woman with HIV who was CMV-seropositive.

The V call is TRBV6-5, the J call TRBJ1-1; the D is unclear. Trimming pared 8 bases from V and 0 bases from J, leaving 16 bases between. Per the germline V gene, CDR1 is MNHEY and CDR2 is SVGAGI. The CDR3 runs to 15 residues. In DNA, the CDR3 is TGTGCCAGCTCCCGTATGGGCAGGATGAACACTGAAGCTTTCTTT. As protein: CASSRMGRMNTEAFF.

This clone is deemed medium-sized. J is TRBJ1-2 and V is TRBV5-5; TRBD1 agrees at 10 bases. The germline V gene encodes CDR1 SGHKS and CDR2 YYEKEE (reference sequence). V dropped 0 bases and J dropped 8; count of bases not matched to a gene: 10. There are 16 residues in the CDR3. CDR3 in amino acids: CASSLGRDRGMVGYTF. The CDR3 DNA reads as TGTGCCAGCAGCTTGGGGCGGGACAGGGGTATGGTAGGCTACACCTTC.

This clone has just a few counts. The chain has TRBV6-6 and TRBJ1-5; D unresolved. V was clipped by 3 bases and J by 0 bases, with 9 bases between them. CDR1 MNHNY and CDR2 SVGAGI come from the germline V gene (reference sequence). The CDR3 runs to 15 residues. The CDR3 DNA reads TGTGCCAGCAGTTATAACGCGGATAGCAATCAGCCCCAGCATTTT. Protein: CASSYNADSNQPQHF.

The chain has TRBV3-1 (or the pseudogene TRBV3-2) and TRBJ1-2; no firm D call. V lost 0 bases and J 2 bases, leaving 7 bases between the germline ends. CDR1 LGHDT and CDR2 YNNKEL come from the germline V gene (reference sequence). CDR3 size: 14 residues. The CDR3 region is CASSQEGRNYGYTF. In DNA form, the CDR3 reads TGTGCCAGCAGCCAAGAGGGAAGGAACTATGGCTACACCTTC.

The chain joins TRBV3-1 (or the pseudogene TRBV3-2) to TRBJ1-1, with 7 nucleotides matching TRBD1. V lost 1 base and J lost 5; bases outside the gene matches: 7. CDR1 is LGHDT and CDR2 is YNNKEL in the germline V gene (reference sequence). This CDR3 has 15 amino acids. CDR3 region: CASSQVYRGGTEAFF. The CDR3, as DNA: TGTGCCAGCAGCCAAGTTTACAGGGGAGGGACTGAAGCTTTCTTT.

The rearrangement uses TRBV19 and TRBJ2-4; D is uncertain. This CDR3 region has 13 residues. Germline loops: CDR1 LNHDA, CDR2 SQIVND (reference sequence). The V end was cut by 6 bases, the J end by 6 bases, with 12 bases between. The CDR3, as DNA: TGTGCCAGTAGGTCCGCAGCCGGAAACATTCAGTACTTC. Translated, it gives CASRSAAGNIQYF. The full variable domain, completed using reference TRBV19 and TRBJ2-4, is DGGITQSPKYLFRKEGQNVTLSCEQNLNHDAMYWYRQDPGQGLRLIYYSQIVNDFQKGDIAEGYSVSREKKESFPLTVTSAQKNPTAFYLCASRSAAGNIQYFGAGTRLSVL.

The genes are TRBV2 and TRBJ2-1; 10 nucleotides align to TRBD2. Germline V gene lookup returns CDR1 SNHLY and CDR2 FYNNEI. The length of the CDR3 is 14 residues. J gave up 9 bases and V 2 bases, and 4 bases lay outside the gene matches. The CDR3 protein is CASSEPRTSGEQFF. The CDR3 bases are TGTGCCAGCAGTGAACCTAGGACTAGCGGTGAGCAGTTCTTC. Together with reference TRBV2 and TRBJ2-1, the CDR3 gives the full variable domain: EPEVTQTPSHQVTQMGQEVILRCVPISNHLYFYWYRQILGQKVEFLVSFYNNEISEKSEIFDDQFSVERPDGSNFTLKIRSTKLEDSAMYFCASSEPRTSGEQFFGPGTRLTVL.

This chain connects TRBV5-6 to TRBJ2-1; TRBD2 agrees at 11 bases. Germline V lookup: CDR1 SGHDT, CDR2 YYEEEE. Losses at the gene ends were 4 bases for V and 9 bases for J; bases not matched to a gene: 12. This CDR3 has 16 amino acids. CDR3 coding DNA: TGTGCCAGCAGCGACCTGCTAGCGGGGGGATCAGGTGAGCAGTTCTTC. This gives the protein CASSDLLAGGSGEQFF.

V usage is TRBV6-1 and J usage is TRBJ1-6, with a possible D match to TRBD1 (5 bases). The CDR3 runs 18 residues. With 2 bases removed from V and 2 bases from J, the gap between germline ends came to 16 bases. CDR1 and CDR2 (germline): MNHNS, SASEGT. CDR3 coding DNA: TGTGCCAGCAGTGAAACTGCAGGGCCGACAACCTATAATTCACCCCTCCACTTT. The encoded protein is CASSETAGPTTYNSPLHF.

V and J are TRBV7-9 and TRBJ1-1; possibly TRBD1 for D (6 bases). The CDR3 loop spans 15 amino acids. Trimming left V 5 bases short and J 3 bases short, with 16 bases between. CDR1 SEHNR and CDR2 FQNEAQ come from the germline V gene (reference sequence). In DNA, the CDR3 is TGTGCCAGCAGCCCGCCGGGACAAATCGACACTGAAGCTTTCTTT. It translates to CASSPPGQIDTEAFF.

The chain joins TRBV6-2 or TRBV6-3 to TRBJ1-5; no definite D call. V was pared by 2 bases and J by 9 bases, with 8 bases between. The V gene's germline CDR1 is MNHEY and CDR2 SVGEGT. The CDR3 length is 12 residues. The CDR3 is CASSYRPGPQHF. In nucleotides, the CDR3 is TGTGCCAGCAGTTACAGGCCCGGGCCCCAGCATTTT.

The chain recombines TRBV6-4 with TRBJ1-1, with D unclear. The CDR3 has 15 residues. The V end was cut by 6 bases, the J end by 5 bases, with 19 bases between. Germline V lookup: CDR1 MRHNA, CDR2 SNTAGT. The CDR3 loop is CASRTDHMGGTEAFF. The CDR3 coding sequence is TGTGCCAGCAGGACGGATCATATGGGTGGGACTGAAGCTTTCTTT.

J is TRBJ1-1 and V is TRBV6-6, with 10 bases lining up with TRBD1. Looked up from germline, CDR1 is MNHNY and CDR2 is SVGAGI (reference sequence). CDR3 size: 14 residues. After removal of 2 bases from V and 4 bases from J, the junction contained 1 base not matched to a gene. The CDR3 is CASSYGTGVTEAFF. In DNA form, the CDR3 reads TGTGCCAGCAGTTACGGGACAGGGGTCACTGAAGCTTTCTTT.

The chain recombines TRBV2 with TRBJ2-1, with D possibly being TRBD1 (5 bases). The CDR3 loop spans 16 amino acids. The germline V gene encodes CDR1 SNHLY and CDR2 FYNNEI. V dropped 3 bases and J dropped 0 bases, with 12 bases sitting between them. CDR3 region: CASSEGSGISYNEQFF. CDR3 bases: TGTGCCAGCAGTGAGGGGTCAGGGATCTCCTACAATGAGCAGTTCTTC.

This clone was counted a few times. The V gene is TRBV19, the J gene TRBJ2-7, with D possibly being TRBD1 (6 bases). The V end lost 4 bases, the J end lost 3 bases, and 10 bases lay between the germline ends. This CDR3 is built from 13 residues. Germline V lookup: CDR1 LNHDA, CDR2 SQIVND (reference sequence). CDR3 nucleotide sequence: TGTGCCAGTAGTAAGGACAGACACTACGAGCAGTACTTC. This sequence encodes CASSKDRHYEQYF.

The chain recombines TRBV7-9 with TRBJ1-3; 8 positions agree with TRBD1. The CDR3 runs 16 residues. With 5 bases clipped from V and 3 bases from J, the junction kept 9 bases outside the gene matches. Germline V lookup: CDR1 SEHNR, CDR2 FQNEAQ (reference sequence). The CDR3 DNA sequence: TGTGCCAGCAGCAAGGGGGACAGGCTTGGTGGAAACACCATATATTTT. Its translation is CASSKGDRLGGNTIYF.

This chain joins TRBV23-1 and TRBJ2-3; possibly TRBD2 for D (7 bases). TRBV23-1 is an ORF, with its function uncertain. The CDR3 loop spans 19 amino acids. Trimming took off 0 bases at V and 0 bases at J, with 19 bases between the two ends. CDR3 coding DNA: TGCGCCAGCAGTCAATCAGGAGGGGGGGACCATCTAAGCACAGATACGCAGTATTTT. Translating it yields CASSQSGGGDHLSTDTQYF.

The chain recombines TRBV3-1 (or the pseudogene TRBV3-2) with TRBJ1-1; D may be TRBD1 (5 bases). Trimming shortened V by 2 bases and J by 5 bases, and 12 bases separated the two germline ends. Germline values: CDR1 LGHDT, CDR2 YNNKEL (reference sequence). The CDR3 consists of 14 residues. CDR3 nucleotide sequence: TGTGCCAGCAGCCAAAGGGAGGGGAGTACTGAAGCTTTCTTT. Its translation: CASSQREGSTEAFF.

This chain joins TRBV6-2 or TRBV6-3 and TRBJ2-7; weak D call: TRBD1 (6 bases). The germline V gene encodes CDR1 MNHEY and CDR2 SVGEGT. The CDR3 contains 15 residues. The V end lost 2 bases, the J end lost 5 bases, and 16 bases lay between the germline ends. The CDR3 here is CASSYPQGVLHEQYF. CDR3 DNA sequence: TGTGCCAGCAGTTACCCACAGGGCGTCCTCCACGAGCAGTACTTC.

J is TRBJ1-2 and V is TRBV18, with a weak D call TRBD1 (5 bases). Trimming removed 3 bases from V and 6 bases from J, with 20 bases in between. The CDR3 is 16 residues long. Per the germline V gene, CDR1 is KGHSH and CDR2 is LQKENI. The DNA for the CDR3 is TGTGCCAGCTCACCTGGGACTGCTAAACGCCGAGATGGCTACACCTTC. This translates into CASSPGTAKRRDGYTF.

The chain uses TRBV28 and TRBJ2-7; 9 bases line up with TRBD1. Trimming cost V 5 bases and J 3 bases; bases outside gene matches: 8. The CDR3 loop spans 15 amino acids. Looked up from germline, CDR1 is MDHEN and CDR2 is SYDVKM. CDR3 residues: CASSPSTGGFYEQYF. For the CDR3, the DNA is TGTGCCAGCAGTCCGTCGACAGGGGGATTCTACGAGCAGTACTTC.

The rearrangement uses TRBV5-6 and TRBJ2-7; D might be TRBD2 (5 bases). The CDR3 totals 13 residues. Germline V lookup: CDR1 SGHDT, CDR2 YYEEEE. V was shortened by 4 bases and J by 3 bases, with 11 bases between the two germline ends. The DNA of the CDR3 is TGTGCCAGCAGCCGGGATGCCGACTACGAGCAGTACTTC. Protein sequence: CASSRDADYEQYF.

The gene calls are TRBV9 and TRBJ2-1, with 7 bases aligning to TRBD1. The V gene end was trimmed by 7 bases and the J gene end by 2 bases; junction bases not matched to a gene: 6. The CDR3 is made up of 14 amino acids. CDR1 SGDLS and CDR2 YYNGEE come from the germline V gene. CDR3 protein: CASSQGQTYNEQFF. DNA for the CDR3: TGTGCCAGCTCCCAGGGACAGACCTACAATGAGCAGTTCTTC.

This clone was counted only a few times. This chain connects TRBV14 to TRBJ1-1; D unresolved. V was cut by 2 bases and J by 3 bases, with 22 bases left in between. The CDR3 spans 18 residues. Germline V CDR1 and CDR2: SGHDN, FVKESK. CDR3 sequence (DNA): TGTGCCAGCAGCCAATTGACCCTCACGGGAGTAAGGGACACTGAAGCTTTCTTT. It codes for CASSQLTLTGVRDTEAFF. Drawing the rest from reference TRBV14 and TRBJ1-1, the complete variable domain is EAGVTQFPSHSVIEKGQTVTLRCDPISGHDNLYWYRRVMGKEIKFLLHFVKESKQDESGMPNNRFLAERTGGTYSTLKVQPAELEDSGVYFCASSQLTLTGVRDTEAFFGQGTRLTVV.

The gene calls are TRBV9 and TRBJ1-6; 8 bases fit TRBD1. After removal of 7 bases from V and 1 base from J, the junction contained 13 bases not matched to a gene. Germline CDR1 reads SGDLS; CDR2 reads YYNGEE. The CDR3 spans 18 residues. CDR3: CASGTTGGEGSYNSPLHF. DNA for the CDR3: TGTGCCAGCGGAACCACAGGGGGAGAGGGATCCTATAATTCACCCCTCCACTTT.

The V and J genes are TRBV7-2 and TRBJ1-3, with D perhaps matching TRBD1 (6 bases). Germline V CDR1 and CDR2: SGHTA, FQGNSA. Between the trimmed V and J ends, which lost 3 bases and 1 base, there was a span of 10 bases. The CDR3 length is 15 residues. This CDR3 reads CASSLVDRSGNTIYF. The DNA of the CDR3 is TGTGCCAGCAGCTTGGTTGACAGGTCTGGAAACACCATATATTTT.